This T cell receptor (beta chain) derives from a study of human T cells and chemical hapten exposure. On the study more broadly: The study traced per-sample TCR yield variation mainly to small differences in pooled library volumes.

Study findings and constraints: TCRs whose frequency exceeded 1 in 1000 remained the same following DPC sensitization.

TCRdb passed the 5' RACE reads through MiXCR, listing each CDR3 protein once. The data contain roughly 120,000 distinct CDR3 sequences, around a fifth of them singletons. In the case of this clonotype: The target antigen is unknown.

The CDR3 length is 13 residues. Germline V gene lookup returns CDR1 MDHEN and CDR2 SYDVKM. Trimming stripped 3 bases from V and 5 bases from J, with 8 bases between. The starting material, unfractionated whole blood, was used for total RNA extraction. The chain recombines TRBV28 with TRBJ2-1; D is unclear. This TCR was recovered from a human donor in good health. The CDR3 protein is CASSFRKNNEQFF. In DNA, the CDR3 is TGTGCCAGCAGTTTTAGGAAAAACAATGAGCAGTTCTTC.